This T cell receptor beta chain appears in the sequencing data of a study of blood T cells in healthy people across ages. Overall study context: About one barcoded beta molecule per two T cells was the capture yield of template switching. Study-wide results and limits: The recorded TCR beta diversity per million T cells decreased in a roughly linear manner with age.

Germline-derived CDR1 and CDR2 are SGHAT and FQNNGV. V shed 6 bases and J shed 2 bases, with 11 bases lying between them. CDR3 length equals 14 residues. Through a sample-barcoded 5' primer and a J-beta primer mix, a second PCR was run for roughly 6 to 11 cycles. Every single cDNA molecule received a tag from a template-switch adaptor with 12 random nucleotides. TCRdb re-derived calls from the 5' RACE reads in MiXCR, one entry per CDR3 protein. Of about a million distinct CDR3 sequences listed, roughly half were seen once; the top ten hold about 21%. At least 6 million PBMCs were isolated per sample. This clonotype was seen a handful of times. Its target is unknown.

The receptor was isolated from a woman aged 60-75 years in good health. Material for sequencing was blood. The gene calls are TRBV11-2 and TRBJ2-1, with D perhaps given as TRBD1 or TRBD2 (5 bases each). CDR3 nucleotide sequence: TGTGCCAGCAGGGGACGAGCGGCCTACAATGAGCAGTTCTTC. Translating it yields CASRGRAAYNEQFF. Based on the CDR3 plus reference TRBV11-2 and TRBJ2-1, the full variable domain is EAGVAQSPRYKIIEKRQSVAFWCNPISGHATLYWYQQILGQGPKLLIQFQNNGVVDDSQLPKDRFSAERLKGVDSTLKIQPAKLEDSAVYLCASRGRAAYNEQFFGPGTRLTVL.